The present TCR beta chain was sequenced within a study of blood T cell repertoires in COVID-19 (dated by TCRdb to the early 2020s). For the wider study: Samples from collaborators originated in the United States, Italy and Spain and spanned both the acute and convalescent phases of COVID-19. The prospective study material was composed of cDNA or gDNA derived from T cells, B-cell-depleted T cells, or PBMCs. Subjects who had been exposed to COVID-19, were actively infected with it, or had recovered from it provided the deeply sampled blood TCRbeta repertoires that made up the dataset. A freely available public database, intended as a resource for researchers studying the immune response to SARS-CoV-2, is where the repertoires were released. Samples came from the ongoing ImmuneRACE study (first 160 participants) plus 1,254 subjects from 6 global collaborators. The sample metadata nearly always contained a de-identified subject ID, COVID-19 status, age in years and sex. Where available, HLA class I and class II types were taken from metadata supplied by the sample provider and were not determined by assay-based typing.

In regard to this clone: Its antigen is not yet known. No clone much larger than this one lies a single base away; base qualities are absent.

Each collaborating institution followed its own protocols to collect whole blood in K2EDTA tubes. For TCRbeta analysis, collaborators shipped samples in one of three forms: frozen whole blood, isolated PBMCs, or DNA extracted from either of those sample types. The V and J ends are trimmed by 3 bases and 3 bases, leaving 8 bases between them. CDR1 and CDR2, looked up from the germline V gene, are SGHVS and FQNEAQ. From its cysteine to its phenylalanine, the CDR3 spans 13 amino acids. Just the 39-base CDR3 DNA is kept, in frame starting at base 1. TCRbeta CDR3 regions were amplified from genomic DNA by means of the immunoSEQ Assay, a bias-controlled multiplex PCR. On the authors' methods: The number of nucleated cells in each sample was estimated from the amplification of reference gene primers within the assay. To quantify the absolute abundance of each unique TCRbeta CDR3 rearrangement, sequence reads were collapsed and filtered. Productive Simpson clonality was computed per sample as the square root of Simpson's diversity index over productive rearrangements. This is the immuneACCESS table as TCRdb keeps it, with only in-frame sequences that have V and J called. A part of the clones is gone; compared with another copy, unresolved V genes explain less than half, and the rest is unexplained. V and J calls plus clone size are reproduced from that table; the DNA served to infer D and trimming. A total of approximately 250,000 clones appear in this sample, approximately 80% of them only once. In total, the top ten clones hold under 5.5% of the sample.

Overall study results and their limits: Clinical and demographic metadata were provided uncurated, with the amount varying by source and participant.

The receptor chain draws on TRBV7-8 and TRBJ1-1, with no D gene named confidently. This TCR derives from a man aged 55-75 years with acute or convalescent COVID-19. The sequenced sample was peripheral blood. The CDR3 region reads CASSFSEDTEAFF. The DNA is as follows: TGTGCCAGCAGCTTTAGCGAGGACACTGAAGCTTTCTTT.